This entry features one T cell receptor beta chain sequence. No antigen is known for it. Generated by immunoSEQ multiplex PCR, the TCRdb table keeps only in-frame clones and is missing some. The sample contains roughly 11,000 clones, roughly 94% of which appear only once. This CDR3 is 13 amino acids long. V shed 1 base, J shed 12 bases, and the junction held 4 bases outside the gene matches. Germline V CDR1 and CDR2: SEHNR, FQNEAQ (reference sequence). The sample originates from a study of regulatory and conventional T cells in RAG deficiency. Study-wide findings and caveats: Shannon entropy was markedly lower and Simpson indices higher in RAG-deficient patients than control T-cell subsets. Shorter CDR3s in all patient subsets; >85% Treg-Tconv overlap in Omenn.

Genomic DNA came from blood regulatory T cells gated CD4+ CD25-high CD127-low. These data were also reused for a study on regulatory T cells. That source reports: The PCR used 52 TRBV and 13 TRBJ primers. Skewed V and J usage and few unique V-J pairs marked patient repertoires, most in Tregs.

This TCR derives from a human donor in good health. The rearrangement links TRBV7-9 to TRBJ2-2, with 8 positions matching TRBD2. Sample: CD127- CD25+ CD4+ Tregs sorted from blood. The CDR3 reads CASSLEAGEQLFF. CDR3 coding DNA: TGTGCCAGCAGCTTAGAAGCGGGGGAGCAGCTGTTTTTT. The variable domain in full, completed from reference TRBV7-9 and TRBJ2-2, reads DTGVSQNPRHKITKRGQNVTFRCDPISEHNRLYWYRQTLGQGPEFLTYFQNEAQLEKSRLLSDRFSAERPKGSFSTLEIQRTEQGDSAMYLCASSLEAGEQLFFGEGSRLTVL.